This is a list of T cell receptor beta chains from one sample in a study of CD8 T cells in Susac syndrome. TCRdb redid the calling of the immunoSEQ multiplex PCR reads with MiXCR, one entry per CDR3 protein. Of 150,000 or so distinct CDR3 sequences listed, over 85% are singletons. Sequencing input: CD4+ T cells from PBMCs. These receptors were taken from a human donor in good health. Both conserved end residues are part of each CDR3. A D gene is named only where the DNA matches it firmly. Rows may omit the clone size; those that give it use once, few, many or a size class.

CDR3,DNA,D,size,V,J,length
CASSPTTLGSPLHF,TGTGCCAGCAGCCCGACAACCCTAGGTTCACCCCTCCACTTT,NA,NA,TRBV7-8,TRBJ1-6,14
CSVVGTGSVNTEAFF,TGCAGCGTTGTGGGGACAGGGAGCGTGAACACTGAAGCTTTCTTT,TRBD1,NA,TRBV29-1,TRBJ1-1,15
CASSPRGTGGDGYTF,TGTGCCAGCAGTCCCCGGGGGACAGGTGGAGATGGCTACACCTTC,TRBD1,NA,TRBV12-3/TRBV12-4,TRBJ1-2,15
CSGSGGEETQYF,TGCAGCGGTTCGGGGGGGGAAGAGACCCAGTACTTC,TRBD2,NA,TRBV29-1,TRBJ2-5,12
CASSLNPGGPGANVLTF,TGCGCCAGCAGCTTGAACCCAGGGGGCCCTGGGGCCAACGTCCTGACTTTC,TRBD1,NA,TRBV5-1,TRBJ2-6,17
CASSGTARWVAGYTF,TGTGCCAGCAGCGGGACAGCCCGATGGGTAGCTGGCTACACCTTC,TRBD1,NA,TRBV6-2/TRBV6-3,TRBJ1-2,15
CASSLAGPFYNEQFF,TGTGCCAGCAGTTTAGCGGGTCCCTTCTACAATGAGCAGTTCTTC,NA,NA,TRBV12-3/TRBV12-4,TRBJ2-1,15
CASSLEQGVNTGELFF,TGTGCCAGCAGCTTAGAACAGGGAGTAAACACCGGGGAGCTGTTTTTT,NA,NA,TRBV13,TRBJ2-2,16
CASSVGGPRSDEQFF,TGTGCCAGCAGCGTAGGAGGACCGAGGAGTGATGAGCAGTTCTTC,NA,NA,TRBV9,TRBJ2-1,15
CASSPSTTVGTQYF,TGTGCCAGCAGCCCGTCTACGACAGTGGGTACGCAGTATTTT,NA,NA,TRBV3-1,TRBJ2-3,14
CASSPHSGGNEQFF,TGTGCCAGCAGCCCGCACTCGGGGGGAAATGAGCAGTTCTTC,TRBD2,NA,TRBV7-2,TRBJ2-1,14
CASRATSGGPPFF,TGTGCCAGCAGGGCGACTAGCGGGGGTCCGCCCTTCTTC,TRBD2,once,TRBV2,TRBJ2-1,13
CASSQDQGELFF,TGTGCCAGCAGCCAAGATCAGGGGGAGCTGTTTTTT,NA,NA,TRBV14,TRBJ2-2,12
CASSLVGSTQYF,TGTGCCAGCAGTTTGGTAGGGTCTACGCAGTATTTT,NA,NA,TRBV28,TRBJ2-3,12
CASRLQGSGQPQHF,TGTGCCAGCAGACTACAGGGATCAGGGCAGCCCCAGCATTTT,NA,NA,TRBV6-2/TRBV6-3,TRBJ1-5,14
CASSLAGAYNEQFF,TGTGCCAGCAGTCTAGCGGGGGCCTACAATGAGCAGTTCTTC,TRBD2,NA,TRBV2,TRBJ2-1,14
CASSLGRTNTGELFF,TGTGCCAGCAGTCTGGGACGGACGAACACCGGGGAGCTGTTTTTT,NA,NA,TRBV9,TRBJ2-2,15
CASSLKGEQETQYF,TGTGCCAGCAGCTTAAAAGGGGAACAAGAGACCCAGTACTTC,NA,once,TRBV7-9,TRBJ2-5,14